The 22 T cell receptor beta chains below come from one sample, sequenced in a study of blood T cell repertoires in COVID-19. TCRdb's copy holds only in-frame clones and misses some; the assay was immunoSEQ multiplex PCR. The profile shows 200,000 to 250,000 clones, under 85% of them singletons. The specimen was PBMCs or T cells enriched from blood (not recorded which). Every receptor here comes from a man aged 55 to 70 who had recovered from COVID-19.

The V call is TRBV10-2, the J call TRBJ1-1; D is undetermined. This CDR3 is built from 12 residues. CDR1 and CDR2 (germline): WSHSY, SAAADI. V dropped 4 bases and J dropped 5 bases, with 8 bases sitting between them. The CDR3 loop is CASSVVVTEAFF. CDR3 nucleotide sequence: TGCGCCAGCAGTGTTGTCGTGACTGAAGCTTTCTTT.

This chain links TRBV18 with TRBJ1-4; 7 nucleotides agree with TRBD1. CDR1 KGHSH and CDR2 LQKENI come from the germline V gene. V lost 6 bases to trimming and J lost 1 base; unmatched junction nucleotides: 8. There are 16 residues in the CDR3. The CDR3 region has the DNA TGTGCCAGCTCCCAGGGACAGTTGGGAACTAATGAAAAACTGTTTTTT. This sequence encodes CASSQGQLGTNEKLFF.

The CDR3 is CASSSWTSGGTDTQYF. In nucleotides, the CDR3 is TGTGCCAGCAGCTCTTGGACTAGCGGGGGGACAGATACGCAGTATTTT. This sequence joins TRBV7-2 and TRBJ2-3; 14 bases agree with TRBD2. Germline V CDR1 and CDR2: SGHTA, FQGNSA. J was trimmed by 3 bases and V by 4 bases; bases with no gene match: 3. This CDR3 region has 16 residues.

The gene calls are TRBV7-2 and TRBJ1-2, with 8 bases that match TRBD1. This CDR3 contains 14 residues. Trimming at V came to 5 bases and at J to 8 bases, leaving 10 bases not matched to a gene. CDR1 and CDR2 from the germline V gene are SGHTA and FQGNSA. The CDR3: CASSLRQGIFGYTF. As DNA, the CDR3 is TGTGCCAGCAGCCTAAGACAGGGGATATTCGGCTACACCTTC.

The chain joins TRBV5-1 to TRBJ1-1; D uncertain. The CDR3 covers 13 residues. Germline values: CDR1 SGHRS, CDR2 YFSETQ. With 0 bases removed from V and 3 bases from J, the gap between germline ends came to 6 bases. CDR3 nucleotide sequence: TGCGCCAGCAGCTTGGGGGCAGACACTGAAGCTTTCTTT. Amino acids: CASSLGADTEAFF.

The gene calls are TRBV6-5 and TRBJ2-1; 11 bases line up with TRBD2. V was pared by 3 bases and J by 6 bases, with 4 bases of the junction left unmatched. CDR3 length: 15 residues. Germline CDR1 and CDR2: MNHEY and SVGAGI. The CDR3 loop is CASSYSGGALNEQFF. CDR3 bases: TGTGCCAGCAGTTATAGCGGGGGGGCTCTCAATGAGCAGTTCTTC.

V usage is TRBV7-9 and J usage is TRBJ1-1; 8 bases align to TRBD1. The CDR3 has 14 residues. The junction had 7 bases not matched to a gene; V was cut back by 5 bases and J by 5 bases. Germline loops: CDR1 SEHNR, CDR2 FQNEAQ (reference sequence). The CDR3 region has the DNA TGTGCCAGCAGCCCTCCAGGGGGCAGGACTGAAGCTTTCTTT. Translation: CASSPPGGRTEAFF.

The chain links TRBV19 to TRBJ1-3; D is ambiguous. Germline V lookup: CDR1 LNHDA, CDR2 SQIVND (reference sequence). CDR3 length: 14 amino acids. Trimming took off 5 bases at V and 0 bases at J, with 8 bases between the two ends. The CDR3 sequence is CASSAGLSGNTIYF. CDR3 bases: TGTGCCAGTAGTGCCGGACTCTCTGGAAACACCATATATTTT.

The chain employs TRBV2 and TRBJ1-4; TRBD1 matches at 10 bases. J was trimmed by 1 base and V by 6 bases; bases with no gene match: 2. Germline CDR1 reads SNHLY; CDR2 reads FYNNEI. This CDR3 comprises 15 residues. The CDR3 coding sequence is TGTGCCAGCAGCCGGGACAGGGGAACTAATGAAAAACTGTTTTTT. Translation gives CASSRDRGTNEKLFF.

The chain is built from TRBV4-3 and TRBJ1-4, with TRBD1 matching 10 bases. Germline lookup yields CDR1 LGHNA and CDR2 YSLEER. The junction had 17 bases not matched to a gene; V was cut back by 4 bases and J by 3 bases. The CDR3 is 20 amino acids. CDR3 protein: CASSLTLISGTGVSNEKLFF. DNA for the CDR3: TGCGCCAGCAGCCTTACCCTTATATCAGGGACAGGGGTCTCTAATGAAAAACTGTTTTTT.

This clone was detected only a few times. The genes are TRBV2 and TRBJ1-2, with 8 positions matching TRBD1. The CDR3 runs to 14 residues. With 6 bases clipped from V and 7 bases from J, the junction kept 10 bases outside the gene matches. CDR1 is SNHLY and CDR2 is FYNNEI in the germline V gene. For the CDR3, the DNA is TGTGCCAGCAGGCTAGGGACAGGATCAGGTGGCTACACCTTC. Residues: CASRLGTGSGGYTF. The full variable domain, its missing parts supplied by reference TRBV2 and TRBJ1-2, is EPEVTQTPSHQVTQMGQEVILRCVPISNHLYFYWYRQILGQKVEFLVSFYNNEISEKSEIFDDQFSVERPDGSNFTLKIRSTKLEDSAMYFCASRLGTGSGGYTFGSGTRLTVV.

This clone was seen a single time. CDR3: CASSIFQGQSTGNTIYF. In nucleotides, the CDR3 is TGTGCCAGTAGTATATTTCAAGGACAGTCGACTGGAAACACCATATATTTT. The chain recombines TRBV19 with TRBJ1-3; possibly TRBD1 for D (6 bases). The CDR3 length is 17 residues. Germline V gene data show CDR1 as LNHDA and CDR2 as SQIVND (reference sequence). The germline V and J ends were trimmed by 2 bases and 2 bases, with 16 bases remaining between them. Using reference TRBV19 and TRBJ1-3 for the parts outside the CDR3, the full variable domain is DGGITQSPKYLFRKEGQNVTLSCEQNLNHDAMYWYRQDPGQGLRLIYYSQIVNDFQKGDIAEGYSVSREKKESFPLTVTSAQKNPTAFYLCASSIFQGQSTGNTIYFGEGSWLTVV.

V usage is TRBV18 and J usage is TRBJ1-1; D gene unclear. The CDR3 is made up of 14 amino acids. Germline loops: CDR1 KGHSH, CDR2 LQKENI. Trimming removed 2 bases at V and 0 bases at J, with 7 bases between. The CDR3 sequence is CASSPTDMNTEAFF. The CDR3 DNA reads as TGTGCCAGCTCACCAACCGACATGAACACTGAAGCTTTCTTT.

The V gene is TRBV10-3, the J gene TRBJ2-7; TRBD2 is a possible D gene (7 bases). Trimming shortened V by 6 bases and J by 0 bases, and 15 bases separated the two germline ends. The CDR3 spans 15 residues. Germline loops: CDR1 ENHRY, CDR2 SYGVKD. This chain's CDR3 is CAISGGQAFSYEQYF. The CDR3 DNA is TGTGCCATCAGCGGGGGGCAGGCATTCTCCTACGAGCAGTACTTC.

V is TRBV5-6 and J is TRBJ1-4; 7 positions agree with TRBD1. V was clipped by 2 bases and J by 8 bases; unmatched bases: 18. This CDR3 spans 18 amino acids. CDR1 is SGHDT, CDR2 YYEEEE, per germline. The CDR3 nucleotides are TGTGCCAGCAGCTTCTCCAGGGGGATCGGAGGTCCGCTCGAAAAACTGTTTTTT. This sequence encodes CASSFSRGIGGPLEKLFF.

The genes are TRBV29-1 and TRBJ1-1; tentatively, D is TRBD1 (5 bases). Germline values: CDR1 SQVTM, CDR2 ANQGSEA. Trimming stripped 2 bases from V and 4 bases from J, with 11 bases between. The CDR3 is 13 amino acids. CDR3 sequence: CSVEQGGFTEAFF. CDR3 sequence (DNA): TGCAGCGTTGAACAGGGAGGGTTCACTGAAGCTTTCTTT. The whole variable domain, remainder taken from reference TRBV29-1 and TRBJ1-1, is SAVISQKPSRDICQRGTSLTIQCQVDSQVTMMFWYRQQPGQSLTLIATANQGSEATYESGFVIDKFPISRPNLTFSTLTVSNMSPEDSSIYLCSVEQGGFTEAFFGQGTRLTVV.

This rearrangement joins TRBV6-5 to TRBJ2-1, with 7 bases fitting TRBD2. This CDR3 has 16 residues. CDR1 and CDR2 from the germline V gene are MNHEY and SVGAGI. With V trimmed by 1 base and J by 5 bases, 8 bases remained unmatched. The CDR3 coding sequence is TGTGCCAGCAGTTACTTCGCTAGCGGCGCAGACAATGAGCAGTTCTTC. Its protein product is CASSYFASGADNEQFF.

This rearrangement joins TRBV11-2 to TRBJ2-1; D remains unclear. The CDR3 runs to 13 residues. The germline CDR1 and CDR2 sequences are SGHAT and FQNNGV. Trimming took 4 bases from V and 6 from J, leaving 10 bases between them. The CDR3 loop reads CASSSLLFNEQFF. CDR3 coding DNA: TGTGCCAGCAGCTCCCTACTGTTCAATGAGCAGTTCTTC. The full variable domain, rest sourced from reference TRBV11-2 and TRBJ2-1, is EAGVAQSPRYKIIEKRQSVAFWCNPISGHATLYWYQQILGQGPKLLIQFQNNGVVDDSQLPKDRFSAERLKGVDSTLKIQPAKLEDSAVYLCASSSLLFNEQFFGPGTRLTVL.

This CDR3 reads CASSPGTGVYTEAFF. In nucleotides, the CDR3 is TGTGCCAGCAGCCCCGGGACAGGGGTTTATACTGAAGCTTTCTTT. The chain has TRBV6-5 and TRBJ1-1; 10 bases agree with TRBD1. The CDR3 extends over 15 amino acids. With 6 bases clipped from V and 5 bases from J, the junction kept 9 bases outside the gene matches. Per germline, CDR1 MNHEY and CDR2 SVGAGI.

This chain links TRBV7-3 with TRBJ1-6, with D unclear. The CDR3 spans 15 residues. Germline V gives CDR1 SGHTA, CDR2 FQGTGA. V was trimmed by 3 bases and J by 7 bases, leaving 13 bases between them. The CDR3 here is CASSFSGRGNSPLHF. The CDR3 DNA sequence: TGTGCCAGCAGCTTCTCCGGGAGAGGGAATTCACCCCTCCACTTT. The entire variable domain, with the rest obtained from reference TRBV7-3 and TRBJ1-6, is as follows: GAGVSQTPSNKVTEKGKYVELRCDPISGHTALYWYRQSLGQGPEFLIYFQGTGAADDSGLPNDRFFAVRPEGSVSTLKIQRTERGDSAVYLCASSFSGRGNSPLHFGNGTRLTVT.

The CDR3 is CASRYGDRELYQPQHF. In nucleotides, the CDR3 is TGTGCCAGTCGCTATGGGGACAGGGAGTTATATCAGCCCCAGCATTTT. The chain links TRBV19 to TRBJ1-5; 9 nucleotides match TRBD1. V trimming: 8 bases; J trimming: 5 bases; junction bases outside the gene matches: 13. Per the germline V gene, CDR1 is LNHDA and CDR2 is SQIVND (reference sequence). The CDR3 totals 16 residues.

The rearrangement links TRBV2 to TRBJ2-3; possible D gene TRBD2, 5 bases. From germline, CDR1 is SNHLY and CDR2 FYNNEI. Trimming pared 10 bases from V and 0 bases from J, leaving 20 bases between. CDR3 length: 16 amino acids. CDR3: CATQMEADPSTDTQYF. As DNA, the CDR3 is TGTGCCACCCAAATGGAGGCCGATCCTAGCACAGATACGCAGTATTTT.